Each of the 17 T cell receptor beta chains below was sequenced from the same sample in a study of shared clonotypes between healthy human individuals. Sequencing was performed with immunoSEQ multiplex PCR; in TCRdb, only in-frame clones are kept and a portion is missing. The table shows about 2 million clones, with about 95% occurring only once. CD45RO negativity and positive selection for CCR7 defined naive CD8 cells, a population that excluded terminally differentiated effector memory CD45RA+ cells. Material for sequencing was naive CD8+ T cells sorted from blood. The origin of the receptors is a young man in good health.

Remarks on this clone: Different DNA sequences within this sample yield the same CDR3. The chain is built from TRBV9 and TRBJ1-1, with D hard to call. V was shortened by 0 bases and J by 2 bases, with 5 bases between the two germline ends. Germline CDR1 SGDLS, CDR2 YYNGEE. The CDR3 runs to 13 residues. The CDR3 sequence is CASSVGINTEAFF. Written as DNA, the CDR3 is TGTGCCAGCAGCGTAGGTATAAACACTGAAGCTTTCTTT.

Remarks on this clone: Other nucleotide sequences in the sample specify the same CDR3. The chain recombines TRBV4-3 with TRBJ2-7, with 13 bases fitting TRBD2. The germline gives CDR1 LGHNA, CDR2 YSLEER. CDR3 length: 15 amino acids. Unmatched junction bases numbered 2, after V lost 4 bases and J lost 2 bases. CDR3: CASSLGTSGTYEQYF. The CDR3 coding sequence is TGCGCCAGCAGCCTCGGGACTAGCGGGACCTACGAGCAGTACTTC.

The J gene is TRBJ2-2, the V gene TRBV7-9, with 7 bases matching TRBD2. The CDR3 has 16 amino acids. Looked up from germline, CDR1 is SEHNR and CDR2 is FQNEAQ (reference sequence). Trimming cost V 5 bases and J 2 bases; bases outside gene matches: 8. The CDR3 DNA reads as TGTGCCAGCAGCGATGGGACTATAAGTAACACCGGGGAGCTGTTTTTT. Its protein is CASSDGTISNTGELFF. The variable domain in full, completed from reference TRBV7-9 and TRBJ2-2, reads DTGVSQNPRHKITKRGQNVTFRCDPISEHNRLYWYRQTLGQGPEFLTYFQNEAQLEKSRLLSDRFSAERPKGSFSTLEIQRTEQGDSAMYLCASSDGTISNTGELFFGEGSRLTVL.

Only a few counts were recorded for this clone. The sample carries other DNA sequences with the same CDR3. The gene calls are TRBV9 and TRBJ1-1; D gene uncertain. CDR1 and CDR2 from the germline V gene are SGDLS and YYNGEE. The germline V and J ends were trimmed by 0 bases and 0 bases, with 3 bases remaining between them. This CDR3 has 13 residues. CDR3 nucleotides: TGTGCCAGCAGCGTAGACGTGAACACTGAAGCTTTCTTT. Its protein is CASSVDVNTEAFF. Full variable domain (outside the CDR3, taken from reference TRBV9 and TRBJ1-1): DSGVTQTPKHLITATGQRVTLRCSPRSGDLSVYWYQQSLDQGLQFLIQYYNGEERAKGNILERFSAQQFPDLHSELNLSSLELGDSALYFCASSVDVNTEAFFGQGTRLTVV.

This rearrangement joins TRBV7-9 to TRBJ1-2; no clear D gene. Germline V gives CDR1 SEHNR, CDR2 FQNEAQ (reference sequence). The CDR3 loop spans 14 amino acids. Trimming stripped 4 bases from V and 7 bases from J, with 16 bases between. In DNA form, the CDR3 reads TGTGCCAGCAGCTCCCGGGCCTTAGCGGGTGGCTACACCTTC. This sequence encodes CASSSRALAGGYTF.

This rearrangement joins TRBV7-9 to TRBJ2-1, with D perhaps TRBD1 or TRBD2 (5 bases each). Trimming cost V 1 base and J 9 bases, with 16 bases left between them. This CDR3 is built from 15 residues. Per the germline V gene, CDR1 is SEHNR and CDR2 is FQNEAQ (reference sequence). The CDR3 region has the DNA TGTGCCAGCAGCTTAGTGACTGGGACGTTGAGTGAGCAGTTCTTC. This encodes CASSLVTGTLSEQFF.

The chain combines TRBV11-2 with TRBJ1-1; 9 positions match TRBD1. After removal of 5 bases from V and 1 base from J, the junction contained 8 bases not matched to a gene. Germline V gives CDR1 SGHAT, CDR2 FQNNGV. The CDR3 runs 16 residues. The CDR3 spells CASSVRQGVWNTEAFF. The CDR3 DNA reads as TGTGCCAGCAGCGTCAGACAGGGGGTATGGAACACTGAAGCTTTCTTT.

This clone was recorded once. V gene TRBV27 combines with J gene TRBJ2-3; D is uncertain. Trimming took 6 bases from V and 0 from J, leaving 13 bases between them. Looked up from germline, CDR1 is MNHEY and CDR2 is SMNVEV (reference sequence). The CDR3 loop spans 15 amino acids. This CDR3 is CASSPTVVSTDTQYF. DNA of the CDR3: TGTGCCAGCAGCCCAACGGTGGTCAGCACAGATACGCAGTATTTT.

In regard to this clone: The sample contains more than one DNA sequence encoding this CDR3. This chain joins TRBV27 and TRBJ2-7, with TRBD1 identical over 8 bases. The CDR3 covers 13 residues. V shed 3 bases, J shed 7 bases, and the junction held 5 bases outside the gene matches. Germline CDR1 is MNHEY and CDR2 is SMNVEV (reference sequence). The CDR3, as DNA: TGTGCCAGCAGTTTTGGGACAGGAGGGGAGCAGTACTTC. Translating it yields CASSFGTGGEQYF.

The CDR3 reads CASSSAVTGFSGYTF. CDR3 coding DNA: TGTGCCAGCAGCTCCGCAGTTACAGGGTTTTCTGGCTACACCTTC. The rearrangement links TRBV7-9 to TRBJ1-2; tentative D call: TRBD1 (6 bases). This CDR3 has 15 residues. V dropped 4 bases and J dropped 7 bases, with 19 bases sitting between them. Germline V CDR1 and CDR2: SEHNR, FQNEAQ (reference sequence).

As concerns this clone: Different DNA sequences within this sample yield the same CDR3. This chain joins TRBV27 and TRBJ2-7, with D maybe TRBD2 (5 bases). CDR3 size: 13 residues. The ends were cut back, 0 bases at V and 5 bases at J, with 8 bases in the middle. Germline CDR1 MNHEY, CDR2 SMNVEV (reference sequence). In nucleotides, the CDR3 is TGTGCCAGCAGTTTATCTAGACTACACGAGCAGTACTTC. This codes for CASSLSRLHEQYF.

This clone was observed a single time. The same CDR3 can be traced to other DNA sequences in this sample. The chain links TRBV29-1 to TRBJ2-7, with 11 nucleotides matching TRBD1. The V and J ends lost 6 bases and 0 bases, in that order; junction bases with no gene match: 1. The germline V gene has CDR1 SQVTM and CDR2 ANQGSEA. This CDR3 contains 13 residues. Here the CDR3 DNA reads TGCAGCGTCGGGACAGGGGGCTCCTACGAGCAGTACTTC. Encoded protein: CSVGTGGSYEQYF.

The CDR3, as DNA: TGTGCCAGCAGTTACTCGACAGGGGAGAAAGAGGATGGCTACACCTTC. It specifies CASSYSTGEKEDGYTF. V gene TRBV6-5 combines with J gene TRBJ1-2; 8 bases match TRBD1. V lost 0 bases and J lost 6; bases outside the gene matches: 9. CDR1 is MNHEY and CDR2 is SVGAGI in the germline V gene. The CDR3 runs 16 residues.

As regards this clone: Other nucleotide sequences from this sample produce the same CDR3. The chain is built from TRBV11-2 and TRBJ1-5, with a possible D match to TRBD1 (6 bases). The CDR3 extends over 14 amino acids. CDR1 and CDR2 from the germline V gene are SGHAT and FQNNGV. Trimming took off 5 bases at V and 2 bases at J, with 10 bases between the two ends. The DNA for the CDR3 is TGTGCCAGCAGCCAGGGGATAGGCAATCAGCCCCAGCATTTT. This encodes CASSQGIGNQPQHF.

The V gene is TRBV10-2, the J gene TRBJ2-7, with no clear D. V was cut by 8 bases and J by 2 bases, with 10 bases left in between. Germline V gives CDR1 WSHSY, CDR2 SAAADI. The CDR3 is made up of 12 amino acids. In DNA form, the CDR3 reads TGCGCCAGCGGATGGCAGACCTACGAGCAGTACTTC. Protein: CASGWQTYEQYF.

The rearrangement joins TRBV5-1 to TRBJ2-5; 15 bases are a match to TRBD2. The CDR3 spans 18 residues. The germline CDR1 and CDR2 sequences are SGHRS and YFSETQ. J lost 5 bases, V lost 4 bases, and 12 bases had no gene match. DNA for the CDR3: TGCGCCAGCAGCCCCTATCGCGGGACTAGCGGGAGGTTTGAGACCCAGTACTTC. Residues: CASSPYRGTSGRFETQYF.

This chain connects TRBV10-2 to TRBJ2-5; 8 bases line up with TRBD2. The V and J ends lost 4 bases and 7 bases, in that order; junction bases with no gene match: 5. The germline gives CDR1 WSHSY, CDR2 SAAADI. The CDR3 totals 13 residues. The CDR3 region is CASSGGLEGTQYF. The CDR3 DNA is TGCGCCAGCAGTGGGGGACTAGAGGGGACCCAGTACTTC.